The 18 T cell receptor beta chains in this list originate from one sample, sequenced in a study of blood T cell repertoires in COVID-19. The table came from immunoSEQ multiplex PCR; TCRdb's copy has only in-frame clones and leaves some out. The sample has about 95,000 clones, 70% to 85% seen once. Sequences were obtained from peripheral blood. The source is a human donor in a cohort sampled during active COVID-19.

The chain recombines TRBV19 with TRBJ2-6, with TRBD1 matching over 8 bases. The CDR3 is made up of 16 amino acids. V shed 10 bases and J 1 base; nucleotides not matched to a gene: 9. CDR1 is LNHDA, CDR2 SQIVND, per germline (reference sequence). CDR3 residues: CATDRAEHSGANVLTF. Written as DNA, the CDR3 is TGTGCCACGGACAGGGCTGAGCATTCTGGGGCCAACGTCCTGACTTTC.

CDR3 nucleotide sequence: TGTGCCAGCAGTTTATCCAGACAGCCCCGTTCTAACTATGGCTACACCTTC. Protein product: CASSLSRQPRSNYGYTF. J is TRBJ1-2 and V is TRBV28, with a possible D match to TRBD1 (5 bases). V was shortened by 1 base and J by 0 bases, with 15 bases between the two germline ends. The CDR3 has 17 amino acids. The germline CDR1 and CDR2 sequences are MDHEN and SYDVKM.

The genes are TRBV5-1 and TRBJ2-7; 16 positions match TRBD2. Germline CDR1 reads SGHRS; CDR2 reads YFSETQ. V dropped 0 bases and J dropped 7; count of bases not matched to a gene: 4. The CDR3 is 16 residues long. CDR3: CASSLDVGLAGGEQYF. In nucleotides, the CDR3 is TGCGCCAGCAGCTTGGATGTGGGACTAGCGGGAGGGGAGCAGTACTTC.

The rearrangement uses TRBV7-6 and TRBJ2-1, with 10 bases matching TRBD1. The length of the CDR3 is 12 residues. J gave up 15 bases and V 5 bases, and 7 bases lay outside the gene matches. Germline V gene lookup returns CDR1 SGHVS and CDR2 FNYEAQ. For the CDR3, the DNA is TGTGCCAGCAGCAAGCCTGGGACAGGGGTGTTCTTC. Encoded protein: CASSKPGTGVFF.

The rearrangement uses TRBV15 and TRBJ1-2; TRBD1 agrees at 8 bases. J gave up 4 bases and V 3 bases, and 4 bases lay outside the gene matches. This CDR3 is 14 amino acids long. The germline gives CDR1 LNHNV, CDR2 YYDKDF (reference sequence). This CDR3 reads CATSSGQGSYGYTF. In DNA, the CDR3 is TGTGCCACCAGCAGCGGACAGGGAAGCTATGGCTACACCTTC.

In nucleotides, the CDR3 is TGCGCCAGCAGCCAAGAAGTCGACAGGACCGAGCAGTTCTTC. Its translation: CASSQEVDRTEQFF. This sequence joins TRBV4-3 and TRBJ2-1; a possible D gene is TRBD1 (6 bases). CDR3 size: 14 residues. The V and J ends lost 0 bases and 10 bases respectively, with 13 bases between them. Germline CDR1 LGHNA, CDR2 YSLEER.

The chain carries TRBV6-4 and TRBJ2-2; 10 positions match TRBD1. The CDR3 covers 15 residues. Germline CDR1 is MRHNA and CDR2 is SNTAGT. Trimming at V came to 1 base and at J to 5 bases, leaving 1 base not matched to a gene. DNA of the CDR3: TGTGCCAGCAGTGACTGGGACAGGGGAACCGGGGAGCTGTTTTTT. It codes for CASSDWDRGTGELFF.

This clone was counted a few times. The rearrangement uses TRBV6-2 or TRBV6-3 and TRBJ2-7; tentative D call: TRBD2 (5 bases). The ends were cut back, 4 bases at V and 1 base at J, with 11 bases in the middle. The CDR3 runs 14 residues. The germline V gene has CDR1 MNHEY and CDR2 SVGEGT. Here the CDR3 DNA reads TGTGCCAGCAGTTGGCCGACTACTTCCTACGAGCAGTACTTC. Protein sequence: CASSWPTTSYEQYF.

This clone has a single count. The chain carries TRBV7-2 and TRBJ2-5; 7 bases fit TRBD1. Germline trimming cut 1 base from V and 5 bases from J; bases unmatched to any gene: 7. The CDR3 runs to 15 residues. The V gene's germline CDR1 is SGHTA and CDR2 FQGNSA. Written as DNA, the CDR3 is TGTGCCAGCAGCTTAGGGCCAGGGGGAAAGGAGACCCAGTACTTC. Amino acids: CASSLGPGGKETQYF.

This clone is a singleton in its sample. This sequence joins TRBV6-2 or TRBV6-3 and TRBJ2-5; no firm D call. This CDR3 has 15 amino acids. V was cut by 0 bases and J by 2 bases, with 10 bases left in between. Per germline, CDR1 MNHEY and CDR2 SVGEGT. The CDR3 DNA reads TGTGCCAGCAGTTACTCGGCAGTACCTCAAGAGACCCAGTACTTC. This translates into CASSYSAVPQETQYF.

V and J are TRBV7-3 and TRBJ2-7; 8 nucleotides agree with TRBD2. V lost 6 bases, J lost 4 bases, and 11 bases stayed unmatched. The CDR3 consists of 15 residues. CDR1 and CDR2 from the germline V gene are SGHTA and FQGTGA. This CDR3 reads CASSSAGTSGYEQYF. CDR3 sequence (DNA): TGTGCCAGCAGTTCCGCCGGGACTAGTGGTTACGAGCAGTACTTC.

The chain links TRBV5-4 to TRBJ1-1; D may be TRBD1 (6 bases). Between the trimmed V and J ends, which lost 4 bases and 1 base, there was a span of 11 bases. The CDR3 has 14 residues. From germline, CDR1 is SGHNT and CDR2 YYREEE (reference sequence). The CDR3 coding sequence is TGTGCCAGCAGCCGGGCAGGGGAGAACACTGAAGCTTTCTTT. The encoded protein is CASSRAGENTEAFF.

This clone was detected only once. CDR3 bases: TGTGCCAGCAGTGAGGAGACAGCAACCACTGAAGCTTTCTTT. Its protein product is CASSEETATTEAFF. This chain uses TRBV2 with TRBJ1-1; tentatively, D is TRBD1 (5 bases). In germline, CDR1 is SNHLY, CDR2 FYNNEI. The V end lost 3 bases, the J end lost 4 bases, and 12 bases lay between the germline ends. This CDR3 has 14 amino acids.

The chain carries TRBV9 and TRBJ2-7; TRBD2 matches 9 bases. V lost 0 bases to trimming and J lost 7 bases; unmatched junction nucleotides: 14. The V gene's germline CDR1 is SGDLS and CDR2 YYNGEE. There are 17 residues in the CDR3. CDR3 region: CASSVGLAGMGRGEQYF. Written as DNA, the CDR3 is TGTGCCAGCAGCGTAGGGCTAGCGGGGATGGGAAGGGGTGAGCAGTACTTC.

This clone has only one observation. The chain has TRBV9 and TRBJ2-3; D is undetermined. V was cut by 2 bases and J by 2 bases, with 12 bases left in between. The CDR3 loop spans 15 amino acids. The V gene's germline CDR1 is SGDLS and CDR2 YYNGEE. The CDR3 nucleotides read TGTGCCAGCAGCGTGTCCCCTAGTCCCACAGATACGCAGTATTTT. Translating gives CASSVSPSPTDTQYF.

There are a few counts of this clone. Distinct nucleotide sequences in the sample also encode this CDR3. In DNA form, the CDR3 reads TGTGCCAGCAGCTTAGGCGGTGGCTACACCTTC. Its translation is CASSLGGGYTF. J is TRBJ1-2 and V is TRBV11-2; D gene uncertain. CDR1 is SGHAT, CDR2 FQNNGV, per germline. Trimming pared 1 base from V and 7 bases from J, leaving 4 bases between. The CDR3 is made up of 11 amino acids.

The rearrangement joins TRBV6-2 or TRBV6-3 to TRBJ2-2, with 13 bases fitting TRBD2. Germline assignment: CDR1 MNHEY and CDR2 SVGEGT. Unmatched junction bases numbered 7, after V lost 6 bases and J lost 6 bases. The CDR3 sequence is 16 residues long. The CDR3 bases are TGTGCCAGCAGCCCAACGGGACTAGCGGGATCCGGGGAGCTGTTTTTT. Protein: CASSPTGLAGSGELFF.

The J gene is TRBJ1-5, the V gene TRBV6-5; 10 bases match TRBD1. The junction had 4 bases not matched to a gene; V was cut back by 7 bases and J by 1 base. CDR1 is MNHEY, CDR2 SVGAGI, per germline. The length of the CDR3 is 15 residues. The CDR3 loop reads CASNPGQGSNQPQHF. CDR3 coding DNA: TGTGCCAGCAACCCGGGACAGGGGAGCAATCAGCCCCAGCATTTT.